Given below is one TCR beta chain in context. The antigen is not known. This sample is drawn from a study of cytomegalovirus exposure and HLA in healthy donors. Study-level information: Out of 150 million to 200 million T cells, an earlier analysis found more than 95 million unique TCR beta sequences in total.

Study-wide results and limits: Excluded were some V segments that proved indistinguishable, including TRBV6-2 and TRBV6-3.

The PCR employed 60 Vbeta primers together with 13 Jbeta primers. Only in-frame clones appear in the TCRdb table, and some are missing; sequencing was by immunoSEQ multiplex PCR. This sample has 100,000 to 150,000 clones; over 60% occur once, and the top ten carry 4.5% to 5%. The CDR3 sequence is 15 residues long. Germline V lookup: CDR1 MNHEY, CDR2 SVGAGI. V was cut by 0 bases and J by 0 bases, with 6 bases left in between. Sequences were obtained from PBMCs. The chain links TRBV6-5 to TRBJ1-5; no definite D call. This clonotype was obtained from a man in his 60s in good health and CMV-seropositive. The CDR3 DNA follows: TGTGCCAGCAGTTACTCGATCGGTAGCAATCAGCCCCAGCATTTT. This translates into CASSYSIGSNQPQHF.